These 25 T cell receptor beta chains were all obtained from the same sample, sequenced in a study of T cells in localized non-small cell lung cancer (dated by TCRdb to about 2020). To prepare the library, the immunoSEQ multiplex PCR assay was applied. TCRdb mirrors the immuneACCESS table, restricted to in-frame sequences. Some clones are absent from its copies; in checked studies, under half trace to an unresolved V gene, and the reason for the others is unknown. The sample includes approximately 35,000 clones, with approximately 90% observed a single time. 10% to 15% of the sample is held by the ten biggest clonotypes. This specimen was peripheral blood mononuclear cells, taken before any cancer treatment. All receptors come from a female donor over 55 with stage II lung adenocarcinoma.

The V call is TRBV5-1, the J call TRBJ2-7, with D unresolved. This CDR3 is 15 amino acids long. CDR1 is SGHRS and CDR2 is YFSETQ in the germline V gene. The ends were cut back, 6 bases at V and 1 base at J, with 17 bases in the middle. In nucleotides, the CDR3 is TGCGCCAGCAATGCTGCCGCTGATAATTCCTACGAGCAGTACTTC. Translated, it gives CASNAAADNSYEQYF.

This chain joins TRBV20-1 and TRBJ2-1; D is perhaps TRBD2 (5 bases). Germline assignment: CDR1 DFQATT and CDR2 SNEGSKA (reference sequence). The CDR3 has 11 residues. The V and J ends lost 6 bases and 10 bases respectively, with 13 bases between them. CDR3 nucleotide sequence: TGCAGTGCCTCTAGCTTCCCCGAGCAGTTCTTC. Its protein product is CSASSFPEQFF.

This clone was counted a single time. The chain uses TRBV5-1 and TRBJ2-1; 9 bases are a match to TRBD1. The CDR3 has 18 amino acids. Germline trimming cut 2 bases from V and 6 bases from J; bases unmatched to any gene: 15. Germline V lookup: CDR1 SGHRS, CDR2 YFSETQ. The CDR3 is CASSFPGQGRRWSNEQFF. The CDR3 nucleotides are TGCGCCAGCAGCTTCCCGGGACAGGGTAGACGGTGGAGCAATGAGCAGTTCTTC.

The chain couples TRBV4-3 to TRBJ1-4; unclear D gene. Germline V CDR1 and CDR2: LGHNA, YSLEER. The CDR3 length is 16 residues. V was cut by 0 bases and J by 3 bases, with 11 bases left in between. The CDR3 loop is CASSQDGRESNEKLFF. CDR3 sequence (DNA): TGCGCCAGCAGCCAAGATGGTCGGGAGTCTAATGAAAAACTGTTTTTT.

The rearrangement links TRBV9 to TRBJ1-1; possibly TRBD1 for D (6 bases). Trimming cost V 3 bases and J 5 bases, with 17 bases left between them. The CDR3 extends over 15 amino acids. From germline, CDR1 is SGDLS and CDR2 YYNGEE. The CDR3 nucleotides are TGTGCCAGCAGCGACGAGGGGGGGGAGAGGACTGAAGCTTTCTTT. Amino acids: CASSDEGGERTEAFF.

This clone was counted between two and nine times. This chain uses TRBV6-1 with TRBJ1-1; 8 bases align to TRBD1. Per the germline V gene, CDR1 is MNHNS and CDR2 is SASEGT. Germline trimming cut 3 bases from V and 3 bases from J; bases unmatched to any gene: 3. The CDR3 loop spans 14 amino acids. CDR3 protein: CASSDRQGYTEAFF. Here the CDR3 DNA reads TGTGCCAGCAGTGACCGACAGGGGTACACTGAAGCTTTCTTT.

The CDR3 spells CASSSLAGVTGELFF. The CDR3 DNA sequence: TGTGCCAGCAGCTCACTAGCGGGAGTAACCGGGGAGCTGTTTTTT. The chain uses TRBV7-9 and TRBJ2-2; 11 bases match TRBD2. The CDR3 covers 15 residues. Trimming removed 4 bases from V and 5 bases from J; junction bases left unmatched: 3. The V gene's germline CDR1 is SEHNR and CDR2 FQNEAQ (reference sequence).

The rearrangement uses TRBV28 and TRBJ2-7; weak D call: TRBD1 (5 bases). Germline assignment: CDR1 MDHEN and CDR2 SYDVKM. The CDR3 has 12 amino acids. V shed 6 bases and J shed 6 bases, with 12 bases lying between them. CDR3 sequence reads: CASSLSRGEQYF. The CDR3 coding sequence is TGTGCCAGCAGCCTCAGTAGGGGCGAGCAGTACTTC.

V gene TRBV4-3 combines with J gene TRBJ2-1; D is possibly TRBD1 or TRBD2 (6 bases each). This CDR3 has 17 residues. V was pared by 0 bases and J by 4 bases, with 16 bases between. Per germline, CDR1 LGHNA and CDR2 YSLEER. The CDR3: CASSQDLGGPIYNEQFF. The CDR3 region has the DNA TGCGCCAGCAGCCAAGATTTAGGGGGGCCTATTTACAATGAGCAGTTCTTC.

This clone was picked up a small number of times. V gene TRBV5-1 combines with J gene TRBJ2-2; 7 positions match TRBD1. The germline CDR1 and CDR2 sequences are SGHRS and YFSETQ. Trimming removed 5 bases from V and 8 bases from J; junction bases left unmatched: 15. This CDR3 contains 16 residues. The CDR3 loop reads CASSENTGTALGELFF. The CDR3 region has the DNA TGCGCCAGCAGTGAGAATACCGGGACAGCGTTAGGGGAGCTGTTTTTT.

V is TRBV30 and J is TRBJ2-7, with TRBD1 matching over 7 bases. The CDR3 extends over 14 amino acids. Germline lookup yields CDR1 GTSNPN and CDR2 SVGIG (reference sequence). The trim removed 2 bases at V and 7 bases at J, leaving 11 bases unmatched. CDR3 bases: TGTGCCTGGAGTCAACCCACAGGGGTGGGGGAGCAGTACTTC. Translating it yields CAWSQPTGVGEQYF.

This chain joins TRBV18 and TRBJ1-3; 7 bases are a match to TRBD1. This CDR3 has 15 amino acids. J was trimmed by 0 bases and V by 5 bases; bases with no gene match: 4. Germline CDR1 is KGHSH and CDR2 is LQKENI. The CDR3 reads CASSSGQRSGNTIYF. In DNA form, the CDR3 reads TGTGCCAGCTCATCGGGACAGCGCTCTGGAAACACCATATATTTT.

The V and J genes are TRBV4-1 and TRBJ2-7, with D tentatively TRBD1 or TRBD2 (7 bases each). There are 15 residues in the CDR3. The V gene's germline CDR1 is MGHRA and CDR2 YSYEKL. V was trimmed by 2 bases and J by 3 bases, leaving 14 bases between them. The CDR3 DNA reads TGCGCCAGCAGCCAATGGGGGGGACAGAACTACGAGCAGTACTTC. Its protein product is CASSQWGGQNYEQYF.

The chain combines TRBV7-9 with TRBJ2-3; no definite D call. This CDR3 region has 11 residues. Germline V gene sequence: CDR1 SEHNR, CDR2 FQNEAQ (reference sequence). V was pared by 2 bases and J by 3 bases, with 0 bases between. Written as DNA, the CDR3 is TGTGCCAGCAGCTTAACAGATACGCAGTATTTT. It specifies CASSLTDTQYF.

As for this clone: At the DNA level, this CDR3 is encoded by other sequences in the same sample as well. The genes are TRBV2 and TRBJ2-7; 10 bases line up with TRBD2. The CDR3 spans 15 residues. The V gene's germline CDR1 is SNHLY and CDR2 FYNNEI. V gave up 3 bases and J gave up 4 bases; unmatched junction bases: 6. CDR3 sequence (DNA): TGTGCCAGCAGTGAGTCTAGCGGGAGACGGTACGAGCAGTACTTC. Translating it yields CASSESSGRRYEQYF. The whole variable domain, remainder taken from reference TRBV2 and TRBJ2-7, is EPEVTQTPSHQVTQMGQEVILRCVPISNHLYFYWYRQILGQKVEFLVSFYNNEISEKSEIFDDQFSVERPDGSNFTLKIRSTKLEDSAMYFCASSESSGRRYEQYFGPGTRLTVT.

This chain uses TRBV28 with TRBJ1-1; no clear D. The length of the CDR3 is 14 residues. Trimming left V 5 bases short and J 0 bases short, with 10 bases between. Germline lookup yields CDR1 MDHEN and CDR2 SYDVKM. This CDR3 reads CASSVQAVNTEAFF. As DNA, the CDR3 is TGTGCCAGCAGTGTCCAGGCCGTGAACACTGAAGCTTTCTTT.

This chain joins TRBV5-4 and TRBJ2-2; the match to TRBD2 covers 8 bases. V lost 2 bases, J lost 5 bases, and 8 bases stayed unmatched. The CDR3 contains 16 residues. Germline values: CDR1 SGHNT, CDR2 YYREEE (reference sequence). CDR3 DNA sequence: TGTGCCAGCAGCTTAGGAGGCGGGGGGAGAACCGGGGAGCTGTTTTTT. The encoded protein is CASSLGGGGRTGELFF. Full variable domain (rest looked up from reference TRBV5-4 and TRBJ2-2): ETGVTQSPTHLIKTRGQQVTLRCSSQSGHNTVSWYQQALGQGPQFIFQYYREEENGRGNFPPRFSGLQFPNYSSELNVNALELDDSALYLCASSLGGGGRTGELFFGEGSRLTVL.

This chain uses TRBV18 with TRBJ1-6; 11 bases are shared with TRBD1. J lost 10 bases, V lost 3 bases, and 8 bases had no gene match. The CDR3 is 16 amino acids. Looked up from germline, CDR1 is KGHSH and CDR2 is LQKENI. As DNA, the CDR3 is TGTGCCAGCTCACCCCCGGGACAGGGGGGGCGGTCACCCCTCCACTTT. It encodes CASSPPGQGGRSPLHF.

V is TRBV19 and J is TRBJ1-4; D remains unclear. Trimming removed 7 bases from V and 2 bases from J, with 14 bases in between. Germline CDR1 is LNHDA and CDR2 is SQIVND (reference sequence). The CDR3 length is 15 residues. CDR3 loop: CASNPDGRTNEKLFF. For the CDR3, the DNA is TGTGCCAGTAATCCGGACGGCCGGACTAATGAAAAACTGTTTTTT. The variable domain in full, completed from reference TRBV19 and TRBJ1-4, reads DGGITQSPKYLFRKEGQNVTLSCEQNLNHDAMYWYRQDPGQGLRLIYYSQIVNDFQKGDIAEGYSVSREKKESFPLTVTSAQKNPTAFYLCASNPDGRTNEKLFFGSGTQLSVL.

The V and J genes are TRBV7-2 and TRBJ2-7; D is possibly TRBD1 or TRBD2 (5 bases each). Per the germline V gene, CDR1 is SGHTA and CDR2 is FQGNSA. This CDR3 has 15 amino acids. Trimming left V 5 bases short and J 3 bases short, with 17 bases between. CDR3 loop: CASSPGPAPNYEQYF. The CDR3 nucleotides are TGTGCCAGCAGCCCGGGACCCGCTCCCAACTACGAGCAGTACTTC.

The chain recombines TRBV11-1 with TRBJ2-6; unclear D gene. The CDR3 has 15 amino acids. The V gene lost 1 base and the J gene lost 1 base, with 5 bases spanning the gap. The germline V gene encodes CDR1 SGHAT and CDR2 FQDESV (reference sequence). The CDR3 nucleotides are TGTGCCAGCAGCTTAGGTTCTTCTGGGGCCAACGTCCTGACTTTC. It translates to CASSLGSSGANVLTF. Using reference TRBV11-1 and TRBJ2-6 for the parts outside the CDR3, the full variable domain is EAEVAQSPRYKITEKSQAVAFWCDPISGHATLYWYRQILGQGPELLVQFQDESVVDDSQLPKDRFSAERLKGVDSTLKIQPAELGDSAMYLCASSLGSSGANVLTFGAGSRLTVL.

The chain joins TRBV9 to TRBJ2-7; D could derive from TRBD1 or TRBD2 (5 bases each). The CDR3 consists of 13 residues. Germline CDR1 SGDLS, CDR2 YYNGEE. Deletions cut 3 bases from V and 6 bases from J, with 13 bases between. In DNA form, the CDR3 reads TGTGCCAGCAGCGAGAGGGACCGAGGCGAGCAGTACTTC. It codes for CASSERDRGEQYF.

The gene calls are TRBV15 and TRBJ2-2; D is possibly TRBD2 (6 bases). The CDR3 runs to 13 residues. Germline-derived CDR1 and CDR2 are LNHNV and YYDKDF (reference sequence). The V and J ends lost 3 bases and 4 bases respectively, with 6 bases between them. The CDR3 sequence is CATSRGGTGELFF. The CDR3 nucleotides are TGTGCCACCAGCAGGGGGGGCACCGGGGAGCTGTTTTTT.

V and J are TRBV27 and TRBJ2-5, with TRBD2 identical over 7 bases. V lost 2 bases and J lost 4; bases outside the gene matches: 10. Germline loops: CDR1 MNHEY, CDR2 SMNVEV (reference sequence). The CDR3 loop spans 16 amino acids. CDR3 sequence reads: CASSLRRTRGVETQYF. The CDR3 DNA follows: TGTGCCAGCAGTTTACGTAGGACTCGGGGGGTAGAGACCCAGTACTTC.

V and J are TRBV7-8 and TRBJ1-1; D not resolved. Per germline, CDR1 SGHVS and CDR2 FQNEAQ. This CDR3 has 13 amino acids. V was trimmed by 8 bases and J by 1 base, leaving 11 bases between them. CDR3 loop: CASLRDRNTEAFF. CDR3 nucleotides: TGTGCCAGCCTAAGGGATCGGAACACTGAAGCTTTCTTT.